This T cell receptor (beta chain) was identified in a study of blood T cell repertoires in COVID-19. V was pared by 5 bases and J by 4 bases, with 7 bases of the junction left unmatched. CDR1 is MGHRA, CDR2 YSYEKL, per germline. The CDR3 consists of 15 residues. Residents of 20 to 25 US areas, aged about 18 to 100 years, made up the participants. Donors were grouped by their self-reported clinical history. Those designated as exposed participants met a COVID-19 case within 2 weeks before study entry. A few counts support this clone. Measured with immunoSEQ multiplex PCR; TCRdb has only the in-frame clones, and not every one. The table records 200,000 to 250,000 clones, 85% to 90% of them present only once.

Sequenced material: PBMCs or T cells enriched from blood (not recorded which). This sequence originates from a man aged 25 to 40 who had been exposed to COVID-19. The chain is built from TRBV4-1 and TRBJ2-2, with 7 bases fitting TRBD1. CDR3 protein: CASSEGQTITGELFF. In DNA form, the CDR3 reads TGCGCCAGCAGCGAGGGACAGACTATCACCGGGGAGCTGTTTTTT.